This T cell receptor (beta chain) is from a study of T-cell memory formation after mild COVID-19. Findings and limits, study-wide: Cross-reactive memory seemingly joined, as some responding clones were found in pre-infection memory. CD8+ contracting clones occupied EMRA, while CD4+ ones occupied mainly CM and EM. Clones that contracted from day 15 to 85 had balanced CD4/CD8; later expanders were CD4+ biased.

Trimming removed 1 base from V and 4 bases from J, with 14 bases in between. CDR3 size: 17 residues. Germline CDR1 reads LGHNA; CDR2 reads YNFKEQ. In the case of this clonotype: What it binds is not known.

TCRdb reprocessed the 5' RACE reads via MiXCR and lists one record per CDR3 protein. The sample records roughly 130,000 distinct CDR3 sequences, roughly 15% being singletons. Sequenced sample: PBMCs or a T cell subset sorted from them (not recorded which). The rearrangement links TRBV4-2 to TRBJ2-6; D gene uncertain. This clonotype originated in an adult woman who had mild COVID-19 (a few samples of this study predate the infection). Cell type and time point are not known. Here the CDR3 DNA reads TGTGCCAGCAGCCAAGGGGTAGTCGGGCGGGGGGCCAACGTCCTGACTTTC. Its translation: CASSQGVVGRGANVLTF.